The 14 T cell receptor beta chains listed next were all sequenced from one sample in a study of post-analysis software for immune sequencing data. No cognate antigen is known for these TCRs. Study results and limitations: Among 5 or 6 TRBV segments more frequent in patients than controls were TRBV5-6, TRBV5-1 and TRBV20-1.

The TCR beta cDNA libraries contained unique molecular identifiers. MiXCR was run by TCRdb on the PCR reads, yielding one entry per CDR3 protein. The sample carries around 400,000 distinct CDR3 sequences, 35% to 45% recorded once. Sequenced material: blood. Receptors were obtained from a girl aged 2-10 years with multiple sclerosis.

Here the CDR3 DNA reads TGTGCCAGCAGTGACCCGGGACAGGGGACCACAGATACGCAGTATTTT. Encoded protein: CASSDPGQGTTDTQYF. V gene TRBV6-1 combines with J gene TRBJ2-3, with TRBD1 matching over 10 bases. CDR3 size: 16 residues. The germline V gene has CDR1 MNHNS and CDR2 SASEGT. The junction had 5 bases not matched to a gene; V was cut back by 3 bases and J by 2 bases.

J is TRBJ2-7 and V is TRBV11-1; perhaps D is TRBD1 or TRBD2 (5 bases each). The germline V and J ends were trimmed by 3 bases and 2 bases, with 11 bases remaining between them. Germline V CDR1 and CDR2: SGHAT, FQDESV (reference sequence). The CDR3 loop spans 14 amino acids. CDR3: CASSFRDGPYEQYF. DNA of the CDR3: TGTGCCAGCAGCTTCCGGGACGGCCCCTACGAGCAGTACTTC.

The V call is TRBV5-1, the J call TRBJ2-1; no firm D call. Deletions cut 0 bases from V and 2 bases from J, with 9 bases between. The CDR3 length is 15 residues. Germline CDR1 and CDR2: SGHRS and YFSETQ. The CDR3 bases are TGCGCCAGCAGCTTGGGACTCGGCGCCTACAATGAGCAGTTCTTC. Its protein product is CASSLGLGAYNEQFF.

CDR3 loop: CASSQGLTGMNTEAFF. In nucleotides, the CDR3 is TGCGCCAGCAGCCAAGGCTTGACAGGTATGAACACTGAAGCTTTCTTT. The J gene is TRBJ1-1, the V gene TRBV4-3; maybe TRBD1 (6 bases). Trimming took off 1 base at V and 0 bases at J, with 12 bases between the two ends. In germline, CDR1 is LGHNA, CDR2 YSLEER. There are 16 residues in the CDR3.

This clonotype has just a few counts. The chain links TRBV27 to TRBJ2-7; D might be TRBD2 (5 bases). The length of the CDR3 is 13 residues. The germline gives CDR1 MNHEY, CDR2 SMNVEV (reference sequence). Trimming left V 3 bases short and J 3 bases short, with 9 bases between. CDR3 nucleotide sequence: TGTGCCAGCAGTTTCGGCGGGTTCTACGAGCAGTACTTC. Residues: CASSFGGFYEQYF.

This clonotype has just a few counts. V and J are TRBV10-3 and TRBJ2-7; D tentatively fits TRBD1 or TRBD2 (6 bases each). CDR1 is ENHRY, CDR2 SYGVKD, per germline. V was pared by 3 bases and J by 1 base, with 16 bases between. The CDR3 is 16 amino acids. DNA of the CDR3: TGTGCCATCAGTGATGGGGGGCCATACTCATCCTACGAGCAGTACTTC. The encoded protein is CAISDGGPYSSYEQYF.

V gene TRBV6-6 combines with J gene TRBJ1-4; tentative D call: TRBD1 (5 bases). Trimming took 5 bases from V and 5 from J, leaving 15 bases between them. Germline V gene data show CDR1 as MNHNY and CDR2 as SVGAGI (reference sequence). The CDR3 is made up of 15 amino acids. CDR3 DNA sequence: TGTGCCAGCAGTGCCCCCGGGTGGGGCAATGAAAAACTGTTTTTT. Protein sequence: CASSAPGWGNEKLFF.

The genes are TRBV7-2 and TRBJ1-2; no reliable D call. Germline V gene sequence: CDR1 SGHTA, CDR2 FQGNSA. This CDR3 is built from 13 residues. The V gene lost 0 bases and the J gene lost 7 bases, with 9 bases spanning the gap. CDR3 region: CASSLAPPSGYTF. The CDR3 nucleotides read TGTGCCAGCAGCTTAGCCCCCCCGTCTGGCTACACCTTC.

V and J are TRBV4-3 and TRBJ1-1; D may be TRBD1 (5 bases). CDR1 and CDR2 (germline): LGHNA, YSLEER. V shed 1 base and J shed 3 bases, with 12 bases lying between them. The CDR3 length is 15 residues. The CDR3 sequence is CASSQVERGDTEAFF. CDR3 DNA: TGCGCCAGCAGCCAAGTCGAAAGGGGAGACACTGAAGCTTTCTTT.

A remark on this clonotype: The junction shows a germline mismatch at one end, possibly a read error. The V call is TRBV10-3, the J call TRBJ2-7; D gene ambiguous. The CDR3 length is 13 residues. From germline, CDR1 is ENHRY and CDR2 SYGVKD. The CDR3: CAISADYSSEQYF. Written as DNA, the CDR3 is TGTGCCATCAGTGCTGATTATTCCTCCGAGCAGTACTTC.

This chain's CDR3 is CASSQDRGVMNTEAFF. The CDR3 DNA reads TGCGCCAGCAGCCAAGATAGGGGAGTAATGAACACTGAAGCTTTCTTT. The chain joins TRBV4-1 to TRBJ1-1; D perhaps matches TRBD1 (5 bases). V was clipped by 0 bases and J by 0 bases, with 11 bases between them. In germline, CDR1 is MGHRA, CDR2 YSYEKL. The CDR3 length is 16 residues.

The J gene is TRBJ2-1, the V gene TRBV18, with a tentative D call TRBD1 (5 bases). The CDR3 runs to 15 residues. In germline, CDR1 is KGHSH, CDR2 LQKENI. Trimming pared 1 base from V and 8 bases from J, leaving 15 bases between. CDR3 DNA: TGTGCCAGCTCACCACAGGGGAAGCTACTCGATGAGCAGTTCTTC. Its translation is CASSPQGKLLDEQFF.

The rearrangement uses TRBV4-1 and TRBJ2-7; tentative D call: TRBD2 (7 bases). The CDR3 is made up of 17 amino acids. CDR1 and CDR2 from the germline V gene are MGHRA and YSYEKL. The V gene lost 1 base and the J gene lost 4 bases, with 20 bases spanning the gap. CDR3 nucleotide sequence: TGCGCCAGCAGCCAAGCCTCCGGTTGGGGGGGGGCGTACGAGCAGTACTTC. The encoded protein is CASSQASGWGGAYEQYF.

This clonotype has more than one count but fewer than ten. The chain carries TRBV20-1 and TRBJ2-1; 11 bases match TRBD2. The CDR3 covers 14 residues. Unmatched junction bases numbered 2, after V lost 6 bases and J lost 1 base. Looked up from germline, CDR1 is DFQATT and CDR2 is SNEGSKA (reference sequence). CDR3 nucleotides: TGCAGTGCCACTAGCGGGAGTTCCTACAATGAGCAGTTCTTC. Its translation: CSATSGSSYNEQFF.